Listed here is a single T cell receptor (beta chain). Its antigen is not identified. The sample is drawn from a study of cytomegalovirus exposure and HLA in healthy donors. The study, taken as a whole, reports: Most TCR beta V segments were productive about 90% or about 30% of the time in an earlier analysis. Sequencing had likely introduced a cluster of highly shared sequence variants as an artifact.

This cohort consisted of healthy bone marrow donors. Per the germline V gene, CDR1 is SEHNR and CDR2 is FQNEAQ (reference sequence). The length of the CDR3 is 14 residues. Trimming took 4 bases from V and 5 from J, leaving 12 bases between them. Primers included in the PCR were 60 Vbeta and 13 Jbeta primers. Profiled with immunoSEQ multiplex PCR; TCRdb holds only in-frame clones, not every one. The repertoire holds about 130,000 clones, 81% seen once, with 0.55% to 0.75% in the top ten. This TCR came from a man aged 18 to 35 in good health and CMV-seronegative. Material for sequencing was PBMCs. The rearrangement links TRBV7-9 to TRBJ1-5; TRBD1 might be the D (5 bases). CDR3 amino acids: CASSWGGVDQPQHF. For the CDR3, the DNA is TGTGCCAGCAGCTGGGGCGGGGTGGATCAGCCCCAGCATTTT.